A selection of T cell receptor beta chains follows, all from one sample in a study of blood T cell repertoires in COVID-19. Produced via immunoSEQ multiplex PCR; TCRdb's table is partial and in-frame only. The table records 300,000 to 350,000 clones, 85% to 90% of them present only once. Source material: PBMCs or T cells enriched from blood (not recorded which). The receptors shown here come from a woman aged 25 to 39 who had recovered from COVID-19. The conserved cysteine and the conserved F or W are not part of the CDR3 here.

TRBJ2-7,TRBV29-1,SVPTSGYYEQY
TRBJ2-6,TRBV18,ASSLPSGRAAGANVLT
TRBJ2-5,TRBV28,ASSFLAGIYQETQY
TRBJ1-2,TRBV9,ASSVERGNGYT
TRBJ1-1,TRBV29-1,SVVVGLWTEAF
TRBJ1-5,TRBV28,ASSQVQGTHQPQH
TRBJ2-3,TRBV6-5,ASSSQVAGTDTQY
TRBJ1-2,TRBV7-9,ASSWDRWDSLPSNYGYT
TRBJ1-1,TRBV19,ASSIEGLNTEAF
TRBJ2-3,TRBV30,AWTPGLRDTDTQY
TRBJ2-7,TRBV3-1/TRBV3-2,ASSQGLAGVGYEQY
TRBJ1-6,TRBV5-4,ASSADRENNSPLH
TRBJ2-2,TRBV4-1,ASSQSTNRAAGELF
TRBJ2-7,TRBV15,ATSMGRVVYEQY
TRBJ2-3,TRBV19,ASSMGHSTDTQY
TRBJ2-3,TRBV6-2/TRBV6-3,ASSYSDRGDTDTQY
TRBJ2-1,TRBV20-1,SASGGSMNEQF
TRBJ2-3,TRBV6-1,ASSELTSGPTDTQY
TRBJ1-4,TRBV21-1,ASSSTGTGDEKLF
TRBJ1-5,TRBV19,ASSIEGSNQPQH
TRBJ1-1,TRBV2,ASSGTGSTQAF
TRBJ2-2,TRBV5-1,ASSLDVAGLTGELF
TRBJ2-2,TRBV5-5,ASSLGGLNTGELF
TRBJ2-2,TRBV5-4,ASSLMEGWTGELF
TRBJ2-1,TRBV28,ASSPWTSGRRADNEQF
TRBJ2-3,TRBV7-8,ASSQGGALSTDTQY
TRBJ2-5,TRBV3-1/TRBV3-2,ASSQVSSAGERETQY
TRBJ2-2,TRBV25-1,ASSPLGQGGTGELF
TRBJ2-7,TRBV7-9,ASSRAPDSTYEQY
TRBJ2-1,TRBV6-5,AGEPGQGNEQF
TRBJ1-2,TRBV7-8,ASSPQGAQGYT
TRBJ1-1,TRBV29-1,SAGGIQGNTEAF
TRBJ1-2,TRBV28,ASSFAGNGYT
TRBJ2-2,TRBV6-4,ASKGGDNTGELF
TRBJ2-7,TRBV7-2,ASSWEGISDSYEQY
TRBJ1-2,TRBV19,ASSPTARGYGYT
TRBJ2-7,TRBV5-1,ASSLWSGEQY
TRBJ1-3,TRBV19,ASKPYSGNTIY
TRBJ1-3,TRBV27,ASSLTGVAGNTIY
TRBJ2-5,TRBV9,ASSVAPGRKTQY
TRBJ2-7,TRBV28,ASNQRWATSGLAYSYEQY
TRBJ2-2,TRBV4-1,ASSQFSGGNTGELF
TRBJ1-1,TRBV18,ASSPGAGVLRAEAF
TRBJ2-5,TRBV10-3,AISVSGTSGSETQY
TRBJ1-2,TRBV10-3,AISEWTGGYT
TRBJ1-5,TRBV6-5,ASSSGEGSNQPQH
TRBJ1-6,TRBV6-4,ASRPDSYNSPLH
TRBJ1-2,TRBV6-1,ASSDGQGTSYT
TRBJ1-1,TRBV7-9,ASSPTLGNEAF
TRBJ2-6,TRBV7-2,ASSLRGYSGANVLT
TRBJ2-3,TRBV27,ASSMRQASTDTQY
TRBJ1-4,TRBV5-8,ASSSGTGARWEKLF
TRBJ2-2,TRBV19,ASSILTGGESGELF
TRBJ2-1,TRBV7-9,ASRSGWEGTYNEQF
TRBJ2-2,TRBV11-2,ASSLVASDHAGELF